This T cell receptor beta chain appears in the sequencing data of a study of control samples from healthy donors and cancer patients. Data came from immunoSEQ multiplex PCR; TCRdb stores just in-frame clones and leaves some out. The table shows 170,000 or so clones, with 90% to 95% occurring only once. The V gene's germline CDR1 is SGDLS and CDR2 YYNGEE. The CDR3 extends over 14 amino acids. Trimming took 3 bases from V and 14 from J, leaving 22 bases between them. The sample comprised blood. The chain carries TRBV9 and TRBJ2-3; D possibly matches TRBD1 or TRBD2 (5 bases each). This sequence originates from a woman aged 18-30 years in good health. The DNA for the CDR3 is TGTGCCAGCAGCGCCGGGACGCTTAATCAAAGGTGGTATTTT. It is translated as CASSAGTLNQRWYF.